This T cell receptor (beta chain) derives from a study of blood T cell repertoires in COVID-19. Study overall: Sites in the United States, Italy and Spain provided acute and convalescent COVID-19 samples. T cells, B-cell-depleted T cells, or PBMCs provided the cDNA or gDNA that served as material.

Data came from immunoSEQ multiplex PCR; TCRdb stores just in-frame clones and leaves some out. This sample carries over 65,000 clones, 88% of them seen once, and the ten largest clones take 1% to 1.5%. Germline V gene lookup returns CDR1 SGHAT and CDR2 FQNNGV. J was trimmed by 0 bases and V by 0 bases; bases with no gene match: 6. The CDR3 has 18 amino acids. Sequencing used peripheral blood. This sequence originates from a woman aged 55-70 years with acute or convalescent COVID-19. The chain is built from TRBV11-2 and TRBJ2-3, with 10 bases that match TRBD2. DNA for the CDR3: TGTGCCAGCAGCTTAGATCTTAGCGGGGGGCTCAGCACAGATACGCAGTATTTT. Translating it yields CASSLDLSGGLSTDTQYF.